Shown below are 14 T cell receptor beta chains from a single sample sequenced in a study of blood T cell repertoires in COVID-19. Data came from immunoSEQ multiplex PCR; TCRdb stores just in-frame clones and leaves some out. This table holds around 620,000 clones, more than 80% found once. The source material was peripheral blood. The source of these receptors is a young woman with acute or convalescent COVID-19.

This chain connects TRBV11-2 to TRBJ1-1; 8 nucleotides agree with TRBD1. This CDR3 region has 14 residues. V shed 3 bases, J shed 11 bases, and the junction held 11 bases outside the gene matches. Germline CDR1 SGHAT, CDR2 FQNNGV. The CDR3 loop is CASSFSGQGGEAFF. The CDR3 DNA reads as TGTGCCAGCAGCTTTAGCGGACAGGGTGGGGAGGCTTTCTTT. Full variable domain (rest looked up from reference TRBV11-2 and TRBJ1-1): EAGVAQSPRYKIIEKRQSVAFWCNPISGHATLYWYQQILGQGPKLLIQFQNNGVVDDSQLPKDRFSAERLKGVDSTLKIQPAKLEDSAVYLCASSFSGQGGEAFFGQGTRLTVV.

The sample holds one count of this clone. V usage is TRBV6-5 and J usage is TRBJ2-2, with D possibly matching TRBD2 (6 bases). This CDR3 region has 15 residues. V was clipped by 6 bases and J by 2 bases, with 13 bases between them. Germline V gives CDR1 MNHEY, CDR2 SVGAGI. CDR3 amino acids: CASRPWGVNTGELFF. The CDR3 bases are TGTGCCAGCAGACCCTGGGGGGTAAACACCGGGGAGCTGTTTTTT.

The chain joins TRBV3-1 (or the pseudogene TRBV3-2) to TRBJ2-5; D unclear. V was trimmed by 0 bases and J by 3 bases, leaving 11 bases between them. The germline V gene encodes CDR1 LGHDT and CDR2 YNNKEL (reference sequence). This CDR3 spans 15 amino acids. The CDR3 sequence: CASSQDRVAKETQYF. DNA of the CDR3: TGTGCCAGCAGCCAAGATCGGGTTGCCAAAGAGACCCAGTACTTC.

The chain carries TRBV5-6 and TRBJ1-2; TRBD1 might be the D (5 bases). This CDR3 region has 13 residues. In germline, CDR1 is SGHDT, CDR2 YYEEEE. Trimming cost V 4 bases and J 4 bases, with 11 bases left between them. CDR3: CASSRIRAYGYTF. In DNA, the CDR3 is TGTGCCAGCAGCCGGATCAGGGCCTATGGCTACACCTTC.

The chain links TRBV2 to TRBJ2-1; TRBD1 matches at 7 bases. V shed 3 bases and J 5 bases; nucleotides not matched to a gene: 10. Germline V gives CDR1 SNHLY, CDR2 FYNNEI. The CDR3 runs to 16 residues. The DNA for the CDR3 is TGTGCCAGCAGTGAGGACGGACAGGCGTGGGACAATGAGCAGTTCTTC. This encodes CASSEDGQAWDNEQFF.

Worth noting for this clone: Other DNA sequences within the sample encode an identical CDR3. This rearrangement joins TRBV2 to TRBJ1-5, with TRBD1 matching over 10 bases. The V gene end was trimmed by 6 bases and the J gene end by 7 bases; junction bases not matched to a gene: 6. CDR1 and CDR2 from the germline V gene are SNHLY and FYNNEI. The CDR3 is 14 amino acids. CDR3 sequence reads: CASSRDRGDQPQHF. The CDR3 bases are TGTGCCAGCAGCCGGGACAGGGGCGACCAGCCCCAGCATTTT.

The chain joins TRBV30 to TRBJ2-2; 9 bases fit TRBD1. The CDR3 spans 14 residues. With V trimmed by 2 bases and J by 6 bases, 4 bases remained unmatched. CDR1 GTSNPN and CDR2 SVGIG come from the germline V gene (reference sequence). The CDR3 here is CAWSKGQGPGELFF. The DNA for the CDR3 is TGTGCCTGGAGTAAGGGACAGGGTCCCGGGGAGCTGTTTTTT.

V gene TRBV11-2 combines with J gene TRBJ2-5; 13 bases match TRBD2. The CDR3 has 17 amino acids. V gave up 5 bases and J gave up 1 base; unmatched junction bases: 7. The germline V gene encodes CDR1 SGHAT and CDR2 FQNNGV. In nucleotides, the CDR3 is TGTGCCAGCAGCCCTAGGACTAGCGGGGGTTCCCAAGAGACCCAGTACTTC. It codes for CASSPRTSGGSQETQYF.

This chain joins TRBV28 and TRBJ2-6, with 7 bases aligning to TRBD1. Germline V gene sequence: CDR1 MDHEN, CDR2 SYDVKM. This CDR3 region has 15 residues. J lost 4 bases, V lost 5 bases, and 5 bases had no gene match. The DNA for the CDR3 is TGTGCCAGCAGTCCCGACAGGGCCGGGGCCAACGTCCTGACTTTC. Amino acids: CASSPDRAGANVLTF. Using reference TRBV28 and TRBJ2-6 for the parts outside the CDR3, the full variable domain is DVKVTQSSRYLVKRTGEKVFLECVQDMDHENMFWYRQDPGLGLRLIYFSYDVKMKEKGDIPEGYSVSREKKERFSLILESASTNQTSMYLCASSPDRAGANVLTFGAGSRLTVL.

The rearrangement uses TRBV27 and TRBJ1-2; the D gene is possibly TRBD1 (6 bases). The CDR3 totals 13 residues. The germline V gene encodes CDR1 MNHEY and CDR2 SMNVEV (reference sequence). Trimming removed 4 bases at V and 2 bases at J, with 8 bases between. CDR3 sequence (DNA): TGTGCCAGCAGTTCGGACAGAAACTATGGCTACACCTTC. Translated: CASSSDRNYGYTF.

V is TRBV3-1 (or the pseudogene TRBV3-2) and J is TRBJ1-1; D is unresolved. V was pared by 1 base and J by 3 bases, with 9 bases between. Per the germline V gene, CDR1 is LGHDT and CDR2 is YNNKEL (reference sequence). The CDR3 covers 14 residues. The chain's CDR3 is CASSQGGRDTEAFF. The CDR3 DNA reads TGTGCCAGCAGCCAAGGAGGGAGGGACACTGAAGCTTTCTTT.

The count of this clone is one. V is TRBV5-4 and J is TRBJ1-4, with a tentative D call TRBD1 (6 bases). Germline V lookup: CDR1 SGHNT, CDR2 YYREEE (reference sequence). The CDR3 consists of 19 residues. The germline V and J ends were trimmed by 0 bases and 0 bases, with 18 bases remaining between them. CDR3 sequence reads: CASSLGGAGAGATNEKLFF. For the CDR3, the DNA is TGTGCCAGCAGCTTGGGGGGTGCAGGGGCAGGTGCAACTAATGAAAAACTGTTTTTT.

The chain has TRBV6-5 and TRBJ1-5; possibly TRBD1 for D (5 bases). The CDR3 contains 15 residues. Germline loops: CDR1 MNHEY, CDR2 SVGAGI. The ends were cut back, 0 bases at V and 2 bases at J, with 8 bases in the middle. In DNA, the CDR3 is TGTGCCAGCAGTTACTCAGGGGTGGGCAATCAGCCCCAGCATTTT. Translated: CASSYSGVGNQPQHF.

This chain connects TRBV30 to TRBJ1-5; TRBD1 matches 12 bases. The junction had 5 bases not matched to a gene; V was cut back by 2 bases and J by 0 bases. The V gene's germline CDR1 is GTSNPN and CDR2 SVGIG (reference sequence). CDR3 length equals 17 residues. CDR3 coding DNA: TGTGCCTGGAGTCGGGACAGGGGGCCGCGTAGCAATCAGCCCCAGCATTTT. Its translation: CAWSRDRGPRSNQPQHF.